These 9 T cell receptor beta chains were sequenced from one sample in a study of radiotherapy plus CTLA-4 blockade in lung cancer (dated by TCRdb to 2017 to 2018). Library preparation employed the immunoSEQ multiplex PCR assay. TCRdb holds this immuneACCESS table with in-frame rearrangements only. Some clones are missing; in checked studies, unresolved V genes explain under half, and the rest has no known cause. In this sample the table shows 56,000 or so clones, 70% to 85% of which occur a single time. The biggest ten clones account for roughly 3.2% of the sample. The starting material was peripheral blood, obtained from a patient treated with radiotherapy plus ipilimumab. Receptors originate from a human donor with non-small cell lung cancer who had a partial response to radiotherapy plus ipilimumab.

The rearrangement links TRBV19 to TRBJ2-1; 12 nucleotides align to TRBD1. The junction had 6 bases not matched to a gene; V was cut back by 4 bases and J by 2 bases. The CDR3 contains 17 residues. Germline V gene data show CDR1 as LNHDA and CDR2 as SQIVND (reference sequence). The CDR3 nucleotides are TGTGCCAGTAGTACATTCGGGACAGGGGGCCCCTACAATGAGCAGTTCTTC. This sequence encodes CASSTFGTGGPYNEQFF.

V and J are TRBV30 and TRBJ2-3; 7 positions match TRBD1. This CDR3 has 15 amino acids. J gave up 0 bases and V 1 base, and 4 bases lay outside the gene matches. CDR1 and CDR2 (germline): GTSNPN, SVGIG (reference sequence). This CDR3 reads CAWSGGQSSTDTQYF. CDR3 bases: TGTGCCTGGAGTGGGGGACAGTCTAGCACAGATACGCAGTATTTT.

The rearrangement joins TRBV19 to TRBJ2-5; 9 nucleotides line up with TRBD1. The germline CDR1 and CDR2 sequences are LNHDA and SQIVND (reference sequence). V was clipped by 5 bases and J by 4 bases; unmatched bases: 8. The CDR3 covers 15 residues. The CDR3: CASSPLGQGTETQYF. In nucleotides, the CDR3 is TGTGCCAGTAGTCCGTTGGGACAGGGAACAGAGACCCAGTACTTC.

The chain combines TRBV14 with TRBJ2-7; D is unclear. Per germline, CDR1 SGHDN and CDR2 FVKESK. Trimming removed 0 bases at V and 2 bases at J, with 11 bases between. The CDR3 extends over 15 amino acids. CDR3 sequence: CASSQELTETYEQYF. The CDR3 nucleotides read TGTGCCAGCAGCCAAGAGTTGACGGAGACCTACGAGCAGTACTTC.

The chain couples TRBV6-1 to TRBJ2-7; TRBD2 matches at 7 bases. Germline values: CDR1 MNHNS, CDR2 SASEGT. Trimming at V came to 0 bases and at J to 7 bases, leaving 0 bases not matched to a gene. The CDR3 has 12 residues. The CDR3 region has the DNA TGTGCCAGCAGTGAAGCGGGGGGGGAGCAGTACTTC. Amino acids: CASSEAGGEQYF.

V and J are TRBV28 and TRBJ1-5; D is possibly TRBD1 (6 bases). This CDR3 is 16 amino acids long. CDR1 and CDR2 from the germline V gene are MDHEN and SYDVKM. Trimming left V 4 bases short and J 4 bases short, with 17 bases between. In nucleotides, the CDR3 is TGTGCCAGCAGTTCTCCACAGGGCCCTCGAAATCAGCCCCAGCATTTT. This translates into CASSSPQGPRNQPQHF.

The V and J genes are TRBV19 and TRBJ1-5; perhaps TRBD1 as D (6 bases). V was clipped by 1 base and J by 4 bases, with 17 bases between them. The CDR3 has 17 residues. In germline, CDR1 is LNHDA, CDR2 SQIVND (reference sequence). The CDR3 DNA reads TGTGCCAGTAGTATAGGGGGACGGGGGGCGATGAATCAGCCCCAGCATTTT. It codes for CASSIGGRGAMNQPQHF.

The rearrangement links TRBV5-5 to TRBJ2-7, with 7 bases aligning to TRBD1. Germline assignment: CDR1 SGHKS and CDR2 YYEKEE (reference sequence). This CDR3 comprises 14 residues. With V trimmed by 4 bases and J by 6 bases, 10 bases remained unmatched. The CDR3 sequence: CASSLGQPPGEQYF. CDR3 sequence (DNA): TGTGCCAGCAGCCTGGGACAGCCCCCAGGCGAGCAGTACTTC.

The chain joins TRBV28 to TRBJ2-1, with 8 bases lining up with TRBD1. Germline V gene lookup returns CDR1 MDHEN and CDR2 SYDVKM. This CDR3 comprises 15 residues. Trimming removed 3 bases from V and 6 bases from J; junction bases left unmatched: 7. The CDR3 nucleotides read TGTGCCAGCAGTTTCTTCCCCGGGACAGGCAATGAGCAGTTCTTC. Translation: CASSFFPGTGNEQFF.